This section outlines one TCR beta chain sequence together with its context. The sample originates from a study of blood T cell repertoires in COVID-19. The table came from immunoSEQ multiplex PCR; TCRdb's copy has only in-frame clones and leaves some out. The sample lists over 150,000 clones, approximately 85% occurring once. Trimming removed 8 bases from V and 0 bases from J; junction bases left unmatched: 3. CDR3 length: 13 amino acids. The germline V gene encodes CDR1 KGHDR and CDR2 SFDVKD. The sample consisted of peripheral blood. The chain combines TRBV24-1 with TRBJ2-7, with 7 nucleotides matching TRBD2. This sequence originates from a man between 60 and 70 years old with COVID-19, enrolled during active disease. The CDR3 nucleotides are TGTGCCACCAAAAGCGGGGACTCCTACGAGCAGTACTTC. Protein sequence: CATKSGDSYEQYF.